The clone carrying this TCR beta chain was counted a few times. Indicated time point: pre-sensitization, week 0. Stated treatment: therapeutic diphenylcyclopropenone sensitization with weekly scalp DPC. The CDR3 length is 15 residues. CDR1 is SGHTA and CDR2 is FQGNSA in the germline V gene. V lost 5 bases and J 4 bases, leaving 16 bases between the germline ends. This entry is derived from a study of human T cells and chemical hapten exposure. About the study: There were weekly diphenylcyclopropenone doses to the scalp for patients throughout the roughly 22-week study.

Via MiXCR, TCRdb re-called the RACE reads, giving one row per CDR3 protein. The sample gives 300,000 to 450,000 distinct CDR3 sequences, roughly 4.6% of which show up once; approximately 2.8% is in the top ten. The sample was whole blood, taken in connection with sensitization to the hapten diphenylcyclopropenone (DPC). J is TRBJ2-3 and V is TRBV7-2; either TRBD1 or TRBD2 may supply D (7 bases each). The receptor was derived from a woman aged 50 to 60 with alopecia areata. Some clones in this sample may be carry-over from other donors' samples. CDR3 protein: CASSQRQGGADTQYF. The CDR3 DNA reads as TGTGCCAGCAGCCAGAGACAGGGAGGGGCAGATACGCAGTATTTT.